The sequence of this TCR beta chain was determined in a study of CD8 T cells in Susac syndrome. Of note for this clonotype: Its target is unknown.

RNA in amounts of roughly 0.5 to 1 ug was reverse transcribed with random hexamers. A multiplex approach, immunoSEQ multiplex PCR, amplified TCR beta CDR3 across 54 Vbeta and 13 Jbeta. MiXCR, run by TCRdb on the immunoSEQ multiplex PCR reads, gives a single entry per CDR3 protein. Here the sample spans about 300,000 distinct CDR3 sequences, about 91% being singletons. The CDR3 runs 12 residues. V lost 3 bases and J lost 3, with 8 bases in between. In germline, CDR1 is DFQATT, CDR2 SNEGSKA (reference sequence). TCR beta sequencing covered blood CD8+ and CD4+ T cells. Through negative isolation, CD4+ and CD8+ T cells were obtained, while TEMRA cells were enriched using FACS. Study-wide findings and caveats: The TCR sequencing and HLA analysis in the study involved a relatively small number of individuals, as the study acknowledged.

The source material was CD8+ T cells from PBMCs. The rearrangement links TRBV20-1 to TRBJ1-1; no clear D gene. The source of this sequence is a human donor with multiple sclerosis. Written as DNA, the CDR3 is TGCAGTGCTAGGGTTAGTGACACTGAAGCTTTCTTT. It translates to CSARVSDTEAFF.